This T cell receptor (beta chain) came from a study of shared clonotypes between healthy human individuals. Germline-derived CDR1 and CDR2 are MDHEN and SYDVKM. The length of the CDR3 is 16 residues. The V and J ends lost 2 bases and 5 bases, in that order; junction bases with no gene match: 7. Repertoires were generated with immunoSEQ multiplex PCR, while TCRdb's copy carries only in-frame clones and drops some. The sample has around 88,000 clones; about 68% are singletons. The receptor comes from a man in his thirties or forties in good health. This chain links TRBV28 with TRBJ2-2; TRBD2 matches 8 bases. Sequenced material: memory CD8+ T cells sorted from blood. Specified subset: CD45RO+ cells pooled with CCR7-negative TemRA cells. CDR3 nucleotides: TGTGCCAGCAGTTTAGGGCTAGCGGGTACGACCGGGGAGCTGTTTTTT. Amino acid sequence: CASSLGLAGTTGELFF.